These 18 T cell receptor beta chains were all obtained from the same sample, sequenced in a study of blood T cell repertoires in COVID-19. Repertoires were generated with immunoSEQ multiplex PCR, while TCRdb's copy carries only in-frame clones and drops some. The table records a few hundred thousand clones, around nine tenths of them present only once. Sequencing was performed on PBMCs or T cells enriched from blood (not recorded which). These receptors all come from a woman in her fifties or sixties who had been exposed to COVID-19.

The V call is TRBV7-2, the J call TRBJ1-2; 9 nucleotides line up with TRBD1. V lost 5 bases to trimming and J lost 8 bases; unmatched junction nucleotides: 9. CDR1 and CDR2 from the germline V gene are SGHTA and FQGNSA. The CDR3 has 14 residues. CDR3 amino acids: CASSETGGVGGYTF. In DNA form, the CDR3 reads TGTGCCAGCAGCGAGACAGGGGGAGTAGGCGGCTACACCTTC.

This chain uses TRBV5-5 with TRBJ1-2, with 8 bases fitting TRBD1. This CDR3 spans 15 amino acids. V was pared by 5 bases and J by 8 bases, with 14 bases of the junction left unmatched. The germline gives CDR1 SGHKS, CDR2 YYEKEE (reference sequence). Here the CDR3 reads CASRFGSQGARGYTF. Here the CDR3 DNA reads TGTGCCAGCAGATTTGGATCCCAGGGGGCGAGGGGCTACACCTTC.

The genes are TRBV5-1 and TRBJ2-2; D unresolved. The CDR3 loop spans 11 amino acids. The germline V and J ends were trimmed by 3 bases and 7 bases, with 4 bases remaining between them. Germline V gene lookup returns CDR1 SGHRS and CDR2 YFSETQ. In DNA, the CDR3 is TGCGCCAGCAGCTCCCTCGGGGAGCTGTTTTTT. It translates to CASSSLGELFF. Combining the CDR3 with reference TRBV5-1 and TRBJ2-2 gives the whole variable domain KAGVTQTPRYLIKTRGQQVTLSCSPISGHRSVSWYQQTPGQGLQFLFEYFSETQRNKGNFPGRFSGRQFSNSRSEMNVSTLELGDSALYLCASSSLGELFFGEGSRLTVL.

This clone has only one observation. CDR3 amino acids: CASSWSGNQPQHF. CDR3 DNA sequence: TGTGCCAGCAGCTGGTCGGGGAATCAGCCCCAGCATTTT. This chain joins TRBV7-2 and TRBJ1-5; D unclear. Trimming cost V 4 bases and J 4 bases, with 8 bases left between them. The CDR3 is 13 residues long. The germline gives CDR1 SGHTA, CDR2 FQGNSA. The full variable domain, completed using reference TRBV7-2 and TRBJ1-5, is GAGVSQSPSNKVTEKGKDVELRCDPISGHTALYWYRQSLGQGLEFLIYFQGNSAPDKSGLPSDRFSAERTGGSVSTLTIQRTQQEDSAVYLCASSWSGNQPQHFGDGTRLSIL.

This clone was seen only once. The chain has TRBV19 and TRBJ2-7, with D maybe TRBD2 (6 bases). The germline V and J ends were trimmed by 11 bases and 3 bases, with 23 bases remaining between them. CDR1 and CDR2 from the germline V gene are LNHDA and SQIVND (reference sequence). This CDR3 spans 15 amino acids. The CDR3 is CASKRRVRGLYEQYF. The CDR3 coding sequence is TGTGCCTCTAAACGGAGGGTACGCGGCCTCTACGAGCAGTACTTC.

This chain connects TRBV7-2 to TRBJ1-3; D is ambiguous. V was cut by 1 base and J by 1 base, with 11 bases left in between. Germline V gene data show CDR1 as SGHTA and CDR2 as FQGNSA. The CDR3 extends over 16 amino acids. CDR3 amino acids: CASSLVGLLSGNTIYF. CDR3 in DNA: TGTGCCAGCAGCTTAGTCGGTCTGTTATCTGGAAACACCATATATTTT.

This rearrangement joins TRBV19 to TRBJ1-5; a weak D match, TRBD1 (5 bases). This CDR3 has 16 amino acids. Germline V gene data show CDR1 as LNHDA and CDR2 as SQIVND (reference sequence). The V and J ends lost 4 bases and 12 bases respectively, with 25 bases between them. The CDR3 protein is CASSKPATVGSKYQHF. DNA for the CDR3: TGTGCCAGTAGTAAGCCGGCGACAGTGGGTAGCAAGTACCAGCATTTT.

This clone was counted only a few times. Other DNA sequences of this sample code for an identical CDR3. The chain links TRBV4-2 to TRBJ2-2, with 9 bases fitting TRBD2. Germline CDR1 is LGHNA and CDR2 is YNFKEQ. V shed 4 bases, J shed 2 bases, and the junction held 2 bases outside the gene matches. The CDR3 length is 15 residues. In DNA, the CDR3 is TGTGCCAGCAGCCCGACTAGCGGTAACACCGGGGAGCTGTTTTTT. Translation gives CASSPTSGNTGELFF.

The chain carries TRBV6-6 and TRBJ2-1; 8 nucleotides agree with TRBD2. The CDR3 is 17 amino acids. CDR1 is MNHNY and CDR2 is SVGAGI in the germline V gene (reference sequence). V shed 5 bases, J shed 0 bases, and the junction held 9 bases outside the gene matches. The CDR3 DNA sequence: TGTGCCAGCAGTCCGGGGGGGGGCCGAAGCTCCTACAATGAGCAGTTCTTC. Protein sequence: CASSPGGGRSSYNEQFF.

V and J are TRBV2 and TRBJ1-1, with D perhaps matching TRBD1 (5 bases). V gave up 6 bases and J gave up 1 base, with 9 bases separating them. The CDR3 has 13 amino acids. Looked up from germline, CDR1 is SNHLY and CDR2 is FYNNEI. CDR3 nucleotides: TGTGCCAGCAGGGGGCTGAAGAACACTGAAGCTTTCTTT. Its protein is CASRGLKNTEAFF.

The rearrangement joins TRBV28 to TRBJ1-4, with TRBD1 matching 9 bases. The ends lost 8 bases at V and 2 bases at J; junction bases unmatched: 9. CDR1 and CDR2 from the germline V gene are MDHEN and SYDVKM. The CDR3 consists of 16 residues. CDR3 bases: TGTGCCAGCGAGTCCGGGGACAGGGTCACTAATGAAAAACTGTTTTTT. It specifies CASESGDRVTNEKLFF.

V is TRBV5-8 and J is TRBJ1-6; 8 positions match TRBD1. This CDR3 has 15 amino acids. Germline V lookup: CDR1 SGHTS, CDR2 YDEGEE. V lost 3 bases and J lost 7; bases outside the gene matches: 6. The CDR3, as DNA: TGTGCCAGCAGCTCCAGGACAGGGAAGAATTCACCCCTCCACTTT. Translation: CASSSRTGKNSPLHF.

The chain employs TRBV7-6 and TRBJ1-3, with 8 bases matching TRBD1. CDR3 size: 15 residues. J lost 3 bases, V lost 4 bases, and 5 bases had no gene match. CDR1 and CDR2 (germline): SGHVS, FNYEAQ. DNA for the CDR3: TGTGCCAGCAGCTCACTACAGGGGGATGGAAACACCATATATTTT. Translated: CASSSLQGDGNTIYF.

V and J are TRBV5-5 and TRBJ2-7; 8 nucleotides match TRBD2. CDR3 size: 15 residues. V trimming: 7 bases; J trimming: 4 bases; junction bases outside the gene matches: 13. The germline V gene encodes CDR1 SGHKS and CDR2 YYEKEE (reference sequence). Here the CDR3 reads CASEPGGRGIYEQYF. DNA of the CDR3: TGTGCCAGCGAACCGGGAGGGAGAGGAATTTACGAGCAGTACTTC. Full variable domain (outside the CDR3, taken from reference TRBV5-5 and TRBJ2-7): DAGVTQSPTHLIKTRGQQVTLRCSPISGHKSVSWYQQVLGQGPQFIFQYYEKEERGRGNFPDRFSARQFPNYSSELNVNALLLGDSALYLCASEPGGRGIYEQYFGPGTRLTVT.

This sequence joins TRBV7-9 and TRBJ1-5, with 8 positions matching TRBD1. Germline V CDR1 and CDR2: SEHNR, FQNEAQ (reference sequence). Germline trimming cut 5 bases from V and 7 bases from J; bases unmatched to any gene: 7. The CDR3 length is 14 residues. In DNA form, the CDR3 reads TGTGCCAGCAGCCCAGTGGCAGGGGGCCAGCCCCAGCATTTT. It yields the protein CASSPVAGGQPQHF.

The V and J genes are TRBV2 and TRBJ2-7, with 11 bases that match TRBD1. Trimming removed 5 bases from V and 6 bases from J; junction bases left unmatched: 3. The CDR3 has 13 amino acids. CDR1 is SNHLY, CDR2 FYNNEI, per germline. CDR3 loop: CASSPGTGGEQYF. CDR3 DNA sequence: TGTGCCAGCAGTCCCGGGACAGGGGGCGAGCAGTACTTC. The full variable domain, with the rest looked up from reference TRBV2 and TRBJ2-7, is EPEVTQTPSHQVTQMGQEVILRCVPISNHLYFYWYRQILGQKVEFLVSFYNNEISEKSEIFDDQFSVERPDGSNFTLKIRSTKLEDSAMYFCASSPGTGGEQYFGPGTRLTVT.

The V call is TRBV29-1, the J call TRBJ2-7; 8 bases map to TRBD1. This CDR3 is 14 amino acids long. Germline CDR1 and CDR2: SQVTM and ANQGSEA. After removal of 6 bases from V and 4 bases from J, the junction contained 11 bases not matched to a gene. In nucleotides, the CDR3 is TGCAGCGTCCGTGAGCAGGGGGCTGTTTACGAGCAGTACTTC. Protein product: CSVREQGAVYEQYF.

V and J are TRBV27 and TRBJ1-5; a possible D gene is TRBD1 (5 bases). Per germline, CDR1 MNHEY and CDR2 SMNVEV (reference sequence). V dropped 6 bases and J dropped 6 bases, with 18 bases sitting between them. CDR3 length equals 15 residues. Here the CDR3 reads CASRQAADLGQPQHF. Written as DNA, the CDR3 is TGTGCCAGCAGACAGGCCGCGGATTTGGGTCAGCCCCAGCATTTT.